This is a list of T cell receptor beta chains from one sample in a study of cytomegalovirus exposure and HLA in healthy donors. Data came from immunoSEQ multiplex PCR; TCRdb stores just in-frame clones and leaves some out. The sample lists around 70,000 clones; roughly four fifths were seen once. Material: PBMCs. The receptors here all came from a male donor in good health and CMV-seropositive. Each CDR3 is given with its conserved first and last residue. The D gene is left open where the match is weak. Size values are once, few and many counts, or a class for expanded clones, and some rows have none.

D gene | clone size | J gene | V gene | CDR3 DNA | CDR3 protein
. | . | TRBJ2-7 | TRBV7-3 | TGTGCCAGCAGCTTAGGGCAGGGGCCCTCCTACGAGCAGTACTTC | CASSLGQGPSYEQYF
TRBD1 | . | TRBJ2-2 | TRBV7-9 | TGTGCCAGCAGCTTAGGAAACAGGGGAGCCGGGGAGCTGTTTTTT | CASSLGNRGAGELFF
. | . | TRBJ2-7 | TRBV7-9 | TGTTCCAGCAGCTTAGATTCGCGGTGTGGGCAGTACTTC | CSSSLDSRCGQYF
TRBD2 | . | TRBJ2-2 | TRBV10-2 | TGCGCCAGCAGTGAGCTCGGACTAGCGGGAGGGCCGGGCACCGGGGAGCTGTTTTTT | CASSELGLAGGPGTGELFF
TRBD1 | few | TRBJ2-5 | TRBV4-1 | TGCGCCAGCAGCCAGATCTGGACAGGGCAAGAGACCCAGTACTTC | CASSQIWTGQETQYF
TRBD1 | . | TRBJ1-2 | TRBV7-9 | TGTGCCAGCAGCTCTGCCGGGACAGGGGAGAAGGCGACCTTC | CASSSAGTGEKATF
. | few | TRBJ2-2 | TRBV5-1 | TGCGCCAGCAGCCCTAGGACATACGCGAACACCGGGGAGCTGTTTTTT | CASSPRTYANTGELFF
TRBD1 | . | TRBJ1-5 | TRBV30 | TGTGCCAGTAACCGGGACAGGAATCAGCCCCAGCATTTT | CASNRDRNQPQHF
. | . | TRBJ2-5 | TRBV7-3 | TGTGCCAGCAGCCCCGCCCATAAGGGAGGGACCCAGTACTTC | CASSPAHKGGTQYF
. | . | TRBJ2-3 | TRBV30 | TGTGCCTGGACAAAGGGGGGCACAGATACGCAGTATTTT | CAWTKGGTDTQYF
TRBD1 | . | TRBJ2-7 | TRBV11-2 | TGTGCCAGCAGCTTAGCGAGGGACAGGGCCTACGAGCAGTACTTC | CASSLARDRAYEQYF
. | . | TRBJ1-1 | TRBV23-1 | TGCGCCAGCAGTGCGCAGGGCGGGGAGGGCAAAGGGAACACTGAAGCTTTCTTT | CASSAQGGEGKGNTEAFF
TRBD2 | . | TRBJ2-2 | TRBV5-8 | TGTGCCAGCAGCTTGGCACTAGCGGGGAACACCGGGGAGCTGTTTTTT | CASSLALAGNTGELFF
. | . | TRBJ2-7 | TRBV10-3 | TGTGCCATCAGTGGCTCGGGGGACAGTCCCTACGAGCAGTACTTC | CAISGSGDSPYEQYF
TRBD1 | . | TRBJ2-2 | TRBV7-9 | TGTGCCAGCAGCTTGGGACAGGAAAACACCGGGGAGCTGTTTTTT | CASSLGQENTGELFF
. | . | TRBJ1-1 | TRBV7-3 | TGTGCCAGCAGCTTATCACCACAGACCATGAACACTGAAGCTTTCTTT | CASSLSPQTMNTEAFF
. | . | TRBJ1-4 | TRBV4-2 | TGTGCCAGCAGCCAAGATTACTCAGAAAAACTGTTTTTT | CASSQDYSEKLFF
. | . | TRBJ1-4 | TRBV5-4 | TGTGCCAGCAGCTTGGCGGCAGGCTATAATGAAAAACTGTTTTTT | CASSLAAGYNEKLFF
TRBD2 | . | TRBJ2-7 | TRBV4-1 | TGCGCCAGCAGCCAAGTCCTTGATCGCGGGAGATCTTACGAGCAGTACTTC | CASSQVLDRGRSYEQYF
TRBD2 | few | TRBJ2-7 | TRBV4-3 | TGCGCCAGCAGTTCACTAGCGGGGGGCCCCTACGAGCAGTACTTC | CASSSLAGGPYEQYF
. | . | TRBJ2-2 | TRBV5-1 | TGCGCCAGCACCGACAAGAACACCGGGGAGCTGTTTTTT | CASTDKNTGELFF
. | . | TRBJ2-5 | TRBV5-6 | TGTGCCAGCAGCTTGGGGAGGGTGACAGGGGAGACCCAGTACTTC | CASSLGRVTGETQYF
TRBD2 | . | TRBJ2-3 | TRBV5-1 | TGCGCCAGCAGCTTGGTGGCGGGGGGCACAGATACGCAGTATTTT | CASSLVAGGTDTQYF
TRBD2 | . | TRBJ2-7 | TRBV11-2 | TGTGCCAGCAGCCCCCAGGGCGGGAGTCTATACGAGCAGTACTTC | CASSPQGGSLYEQYF
. | few | TRBJ2-6 | TRBV18 | TGTGCCAGCTCACTAATTAGGGGCACGGGGGCCAACGTCCTGACTTTC | CASSLIRGTGANVLTF
. | . | TRBJ2-7 | TRBV10-1 | TGCGCCAGCAGGACAGTTCCTAGCTCCTACGAGCAGTACTTC | CASRTVPSSYEQYF
. | . | TRBJ2-2 | TRBV18 | TGTGCCAGCTCACCAGGGAGCACCGGGGAGCTGTTTTTT | CASSPGSTGELFF
TRBD2 | . | TRBJ2-1 | TRBV28 | TGTGCCAGCAGGGCCGGGACTAGCGGACACAATGAGCAGTTCTTC | CASRAGTSGHNEQFF